This TCR beta chain is from a study of shared clonotypes between healthy human individuals. CDR3 length: 13 amino acids. Deletions cut 5 bases from V and 0 bases from J, with 7 bases between. The germline V gene has CDR1 MGHDK and CDR2 SYGVNS. Measured with immunoSEQ multiplex PCR; TCRdb has only the in-frame clones, and not every one. The sample records 550,000 to 850,000 clones, 72% being singletons. The chain combines TRBV25-1 with TRBJ1-2, with unresolved D. This sequence was found in a woman in her twenties or thirties in good health. Source material: memory CD4+ T cells sorted from blood. Noted subset: CD45RA-negative fraction. The CDR3 sequence: CASSYRANYGYTF. CDR3 DNA sequence: TGTGCCAGCAGTTACCGTGCTAACTATGGCTACACCTTC.